These T cell receptor beta chains were read from a single sample in a study of Graves' ophthalmopathy and Graves' hyperthyroidism. Each CDR3 protein is one row after TCRdb ran MiXCR on the multiplex PCR reads. The repertoire consists of about 220,000 distinct CDR3 sequences, with about 22% occurring once and the leading ten covering roughly 42%. Sequencing was performed on peripheral blood. The source is a woman aged 45-65 years with Graves' ophthalmopathy. CDR3s include the opening cysteine and the closing phenylalanine or tryptophan. D genes are given only for firm matches. The size field is filled for only some rows; it gives once, few, many or a size class.

CDR3: CASNKQGANTEAFF
DNA: TGTGCCAGTAATAAACAGGGGGCGAACACTGAAGCTTTCTTT
D: TRBD1
J: TRBJ1-1
size: many
V: TRBV19

CDR3: CSALRDGNYGYTF
DNA: TGCAGTGCTCTTCGGGACGGTAACTATGGCTACACCTTC
D: NA
J: TRBJ1-2
size: many
V: TRBV20-1

CDR3: CASSLWTYYGYTF
DNA: TGTGCCAGCAGTTTATGGACTTACTATGGCTACACCTTC
D: NA
J: TRBJ1-2
size: many
V: TRBV28

CDR3: CSVGRPGQSSYEQYF
DNA: TGCAGCGTTGGTCGTCCCGGACAGAGCTCCTACGAGCAGTACTTC
D: NA
J: TRBJ2-7
size: few
V: TRBV29-1

CDR3: CATSDTRQGGSNQPRHF
DNA: TGTGCCACCAGTGATACCCGACAGGGGGGAAGCAATCAGCCCCGGCATTTT
D: TRBD1
J: TRBJ1-5
size: many
V: TRBV24-1

CDR3: CASSLSTIGQPQHF
DNA: TGTGCCAGCAGTTTAAGCACTATTGGACAGCCCCAGCATTTT
D: NA
J: TRBJ1-5
size: many
V: TRBV12-3/TRBV12-4

CDR3: CASSLLVGELFF
DNA: TGCGCCAGCAGCTTGCTAGTCGGGGAGCTGTTTTTT
D: NA
J: TRBJ2-2
size: many
V: TRBV5-1

CDR3: CASSRGVEAFF
DNA: TGTGCCAGCAGCCGAGGAGTTGAAGCTTTCTTT
D: NA
J: TRBJ1-1
size: many
V: TRBV3-1

CDR3: CASSNAGGLEQYF
DNA: TGTGCCAGCAGTAACGCGGGAGGGCTCGAGCAGTACTTC
D: TRBD2
J: TRBJ2-7
size: many
V: TRBV6-1

CDR3: CASRPYYPHTEAFF
DNA: TGTGCCAGCAGACCTTATTACCCCCACACTGAAGCTTTCTTT
D: NA
J: TRBJ1-1
size: NA
V: TRBV28

CDR3: CASSSPGLAEYEQYF
DNA: TGTGCCAGCAGCTCCCCAGGACTAGCGGAATACGAGCAGTACTTC
D: TRBD2
J: TRBJ2-7
size: NA
V: TRBV11-2

CDR3: CASGQGTYEQYF
DNA: TGTGCCAGCGGACAGGGAACCTACGAGCAGTACTTC
D: TRBD1
J: TRBJ2-7
size: many
V: TRBV18

CDR3: CASSMAGASYEQYF
DNA: TGTGCCAGTAGTATGGCAGGGGCTAGCTACGAGCAGTACTTC
D: NA
J: TRBJ2-7
size: few
V: TRBV19

CDR3: CASIPSAGGYGYTF
DNA: TGTGCCAGTATCCCGTCGGCGGGGGGCTATGGCTACACCTTC
D: NA
J: TRBJ1-2
size: many
V: TRBV19

CDR3: CASWDRVMGYTF
DNA: TGTGCCAGCTGGGACAGGGTTATGGGCTACACCTTC
D: TRBD1
J: TRBJ1-2
size: many
V: TRBV6-5

CDR3: CASRFSGSSYEQYF
DNA: TGTGCCAGTAGGTTTAGCGGGAGCTCCTACGAGCAGTACTTC
D: TRBD2
J: TRBJ2-7
size: few
V: TRBV19

CDR3: CASRLLRTGGGNGTEAFF
DNA: TGTGCCAGCAGACTCTTGAGGACAGGAGGGGGAAATGGCACTGAAGCTTTCTTT
D: TRBD1
J: TRBJ1-1
size: NA
V: TRBV6-2/TRBV6-3

CDR3: CASSESGGRQPQHF
DNA: TGTGCCAGCAGTGAATCGGGAGGGCGCCAGCCCCAGCATTTT
D: NA
J: TRBJ1-5
size: many
V: TRBV6-1

CDR3: CATAWGLGQETQYF
DNA: TGTGCCACCGCATGGGGACTAGGACAAGAGACCCAGTACTTC
D: TRBD2
J: TRBJ2-5
size: NA
V: TRBV18

CDR3: CASSPVQSYNSPLHF
DNA: TGTGCCAGCAGCCCTGTCCAGTCCTATAATTCACCCCTCCACTTT
D: NA
J: TRBJ1-6
size: NA
V: TRBV6-1

CDR3: CASSDFRGSNQPQHF
DNA: NA
D: NA
J: TRBJ1-5
size: many
V: TRBV6-1

CDR3: CSVTGQIDLLVTEAFF
DNA: TGCAGCGTTACGGGACAGATCGACCTACTGGTGACTGAAGCTTTCTTT
D: TRBD1
J: TRBJ1-1
size: NA
V: TRBV29-1

CDR3: CASTLAGYEQYF
DNA: TGTGCCAGCACCCTCGCGGGCTACGAGCAGTACTTC
D: NA
J: TRBJ2-7
size: many
V: TRBV28

CDR3: CAISDERGGGMGNQPQHF
DNA: TGTGCCATCAGTGATGAGAGAGGGGGGGGGATGGGCAATCAGCCCCAGCATTTT
D: NA
J: TRBJ1-5
size: few
V: TRBV10-3

CDR3: CATSRVGQVRSRNTGELFF
DNA: TGTGCCACCAGCAGAGTTGGGCAGGTTAGATCGCGGAACACCGGGGAGCTGTTTTTT
D: NA
J: TRBJ2-2
size: many
V: TRBV15

CDR3: CASSSLDRDYGYTF
DNA: TGTGCCAGTAGTTCCCTCGACAGGGACTATGGCTACACCTTC
D: TRBD1
J: TRBJ1-2
size: many
V: TRBV19

CDR3: CASSWVGIGAEAFF
DNA: TGTGCCAGCAGCTGGGTGGGCATAGGCGCTGAAGCTTTCTTT
D: NA
J: TRBJ1-1
size: NA
V: TRBV7-8

CDR3: CASSSDGAGRGHEQYF
DNA: TGTGCCAGCAGCTCGGACGGGGCGGGACGAGGCCACGAGCAGTACTTC
D: NA
J: TRBJ2-7
size: many
V: TRBV7-2

CDR3: CASRPPGQGVGEQYF
DNA: TGTGCCAGCAGACCTCCGGGACAGGGAGTGGGGGAGCAGTACTTC
D: TRBD1
J: TRBJ2-7
size: many
V: TRBV5-5

CDR3: CASSETTFSPLHF
DNA: TGCGCCAGCAGCGAAACAACGTTTTCACCCCTCCACTTT
D: NA
J: TRBJ1-6
size: many
V: TRBV4-1

CDR3: CSAEQRTYEQYF
DNA: TGCAGTGCGGAACAGAGGACCTACGAGCAGTACTTC
D: NA
J: TRBJ2-7
size: many
V: TRBV20-1

CDR3: CASSEAPGRDGNTIYF
DNA: TGTGCCAGCAGTGAAGCCCCGGGACGGGATGGAAACACCATATATTTT
D: NA
J: TRBJ1-3
size: many
V: TRBV2

CDR3: CASSLETMTWQGDEQYF
DNA: TGCGCCAGCAGCTTGGAAACGATGACTTGGCAGGGGGACGAGCAGTACTTC
D: TRBD1
J: TRBJ2-7
size: many
V: TRBV5-1

CDR3: CASSYSTSRFRSYNSPLHF
DNA: TGTGCCAGCAGTTACTCGACGTCCAGGTTCAGGTCCTATAATTCACCCCTCCACTTT
D: NA
J: TRBJ1-6
size: many
V: TRBV6-5

CDR3: CASSDIQGWVRNQPQHF
DNA: TGTGCCAGCAGTGATATACAGGGATGGGTACGCAATCAGCCCCAGCATTTT
D: NA
J: TRBJ1-5
size: many
V: TRBV6-1

CDR3: CASSQGSGVSYEQYF
DNA: TGTGCCAGCAGCCAAGGGTCCGGGGTCTCCTACGAGCAGTACTTC
D: NA
J: TRBJ2-7
size: NA
V: TRBV3-1

CDR3: CASSPGGTGIGGDEKLFF
DNA: TGTGCCAGCAGCCCGGGAGGGACAGGCATAGGCGGCGACGAAAAACTGTTTTTT
D: TRBD1
J: TRBJ1-4
size: NA
V: TRBV5-6

CDR3: CASSYSRGLNTEAFF
DNA: TGTGCCAGCAGTTACTCGCGGGGGCTAAACACTGAAGCTTTCTTT
D: NA
J: TRBJ1-1
size: many
V: TRBV6-5

CDR3: CASSIGLRDSQPNTEAFF
DNA: TGTGCCAGTAGTATCGGGCTCCGGGACTCCCAGCCGAACACTGAAGCTTTCTTT
D: NA
J: TRBJ1-1
size: NA
V: TRBV19

CDR3: CASSPGGDPNYGYTF
DNA: TGTGCCAGCAGCCCCGGGGGGGACCCTAACTATGGCTACACCTTC
D: NA
J: TRBJ1-2
size: few
V: TRBV6-1

CDR3: CASSLGSSGSLETQYF
DNA: TGCGCCAGCAGCTTGGGATCTAGCGGGAGTCTTGAGACCCAGTACTTC
D: TRBD2
J: TRBJ2-5
size: many
V: TRBV5-1

CDR3: CASNLLAGGEQYF
DNA: TGTGCCAGCAACCTGCTAGCGGGAGGCGAGCAGTACTTC
D: TRBD2
J: TRBJ2-7
size: NA
V: TRBV6-2/TRBV6-3

CDR3: CSATGRSGANVLTF
DNA: TGCAGTGCGACTGGACGGTCTGGGGCCAACGTCCTGACTTTC
D: NA
J: TRBJ2-6
size: many
V: TRBV20-1

CDR3: CASSQEGGPIEQYF
DNA: TGTGCCAGCAGCCAAGAGGGAGGGCCCATCGAGCAGTACTTC
D: TRBD2
J: TRBJ2-7
size: NA
V: TRBV3-1

CDR3: CASRVGQASLYEQYF
DNA: TGTGCCAGCCGGGTGGGACAGGCATCCTTATACGAGCAGTACTTC
D: TRBD1
J: TRBJ2-7
size: many
V: TRBV5-5

CDR3: CASSFHLRLDRYTF
DNA: TGTGCCAGCAGTTTTCACCTCAGGCTAGATCGCTACACCTTC
D: NA
J: TRBJ1-2
size: NA
V: TRBV28

CDR3: CACDAAGSGNTIYF
DNA: TGTGCCTGTGATGCTGCGGGGTCTGGAAACACCATATATTTT
D: NA
J: TRBJ1-3
size: NA
V: TRBV30

CDR3: CASSRGGTMGTEAFF
DNA: TGTGCCAGCTCACGCGGGGGGACTATGGGCACTGAAGCTTTCTTT
D: NA
J: TRBJ1-1
size: many
V: TRBV19

CDR3: CASSFVLSSYEQYF
DNA: TGCGCCAGCAGCTTCGTGTTATCCTCCTACGAGCAGTACTTC
D: NA
J: TRBJ2-7
size: NA
V: TRBV5-1

CDR3: CASSSTGGLYEQYF
DNA: TGTGCCAGCAGCTCCACCGGCGGCCTCTACGAGCAGTACTTC
D: NA
J: TRBJ2-7
size: many
V: TRBV11-2

CDR3: CSVPRLTAYEQYF
DNA: TGCAGCGTTCCGCGGCTAACCGCTTACGAGCAGTACTTC
D: NA
J: TRBJ2-7
size: many
V: TRBV29-1

CDR3: CASSLGTSGYEQYF
DNA: TGTGCCAGCAGTTTGGGGACTAGCGGGTACGAGCAGTACTTC
D: TRBD2
J: TRBJ2-7
size: many
V: TRBV27

CDR3: CASRRSRQGFSNQPQHF
DNA: TGTGCCAGCCGGAGAAGTAGACAGGGGTTTAGCAATCAGCCCCAGCATTTT
D: TRBD1
J: TRBJ1-5
size: many
V: TRBV6-4

CDR3: CASSLVEGETRAYEQYF
DNA: TGTGCCAGCAGCTTAGTTGAAGGGGAGACTAGGGCCTACGAGCAGTACTTC
D: NA
J: TRBJ2-7
size: NA
V: TRBV11-1

CDR3: CAWASGGYKTF
DNA: TGTGCCTGGGCGTCCGGGGGGTATAAAACCTTC
D: NA
J: TRBJ1-2
size: NA
V: TRBV30